This T cell receptor beta chain was profiled in a study of tumor-infiltrating lymphocytes in primary liver carcinoma. Co-extraction of both nucleic acids (RNA and DNA) used about 20-33 mg of unsorted bulk tissue. The germline CDR1 and CDR2 sequences are MNHEY and SVGAGI. The CDR3 totals 15 residues, both ends included. Total RNA (roughly 0.45 ug) served as template for TCR beta cDNA synthesis primed by a constant-region primer. Nested multiplex PCR, run for three rounds with slightly modified ARM-PCR, yielded TCR beta libraries. The study ran its first two PCR rounds for around 10 cycles each, using TRBV1-TRBV30 forward primers and a C-beta reverse primer. Each CDR3 protein is one row after TCRdb ran MiXCR on the multiplex PCR reads. The sample shows about 92,000 distinct CDR3 sequences, about 70% of them seen only once. A remark on this clonotype: The conserved closing phenylalanine or tryptophan is absent in this CDR3, likely reflecting a read error. The limits of the CDR3 on the DNA are not certain, so only TCRdb's listed CDR3 is given.

V gene TRBV6-5 combines with J gene TRBJ2-1; the table assigns TRBD2, which was not confirmed against the DNA. The sample was tumor-adjacent normal liver tissue. The source is a man between 35 and 55 years old with primary liver carcinoma and hepatitis B virus infection. CDR3 sequence reads: CASSHSSTSGSRKFI.